The 32 T cell receptor beta chains in this list originate from one sample, sequenced in a study of CD8 T cells in ankylosing spondylitis. TCRdb reprocessed the 5' RACE reads with MiXCR, giving one entry per CDR3 protein. This repertoire shows some 130,000 distinct CDR3 sequences, 11% found once; its top ten account for around 4.1%. Source material: blood, either unsorted or a sorted T cell fraction (not recorded which). The receptor set was obtained from a female donor with ankylosing spondylitis or in good health (not recorded which).

There are many counts of this clonotype. The CDR3: CASSLTGAGGELFF. The CDR3, as DNA: TGTGCCAGCAGTTTAACAGGGGCTGGCGGGGAGCTGTTTTTT. The V gene is TRBV28, the J gene TRBJ2-2; 7 bases match TRBD1. The length of the CDR3 is 14 residues. Germline-derived CDR1 and CDR2 are MDHEN and SYDVKM. V lost 2 bases, J lost 7 bases, and 4 bases stayed unmatched. Full variable domain (outside the CDR3, taken from reference TRBV28 and TRBJ2-2): DVKVTQSSRYLVKRTGEKVFLECVQDMDHENMFWYRQDPGLGLRLIYFSYDVKMKEKGDIPEGYSVSREKKERFSLILESASTNQTSMYLCASSLTGAGGELFFGEGSRLTVL.

This clonotype was observed at least ten times. The genes are TRBV7-3 and TRBJ1-6, with TRBD1 matching 9 bases. V was clipped by 3 bases and J by 10 bases; unmatched bases: 10. Germline V gives CDR1 SGHTA, CDR2 FQGTGA. This CDR3 comprises 16 residues. The CDR3 coding sequence is TGTGCCAGCAGCTTCATCCGGGACAGGGATGAATCACCCCTCCACTTT. This gives the protein CASSFIRDRDESPLHF.

At least ten counts were recorded for this clonotype. This sequence joins TRBV6-2 or TRBV6-3 and TRBJ2-1; no firm D call. V lost 5 bases and J 10 bases, leaving 9 bases between the germline ends. The CDR3 is 11 amino acids. The germline CDR1 and CDR2 sequences are MNHEY and SVGEGT. The CDR3, as DNA: TGTGCCAGCAGTGGCAGATTAGAGCAGTTCTTC. Protein sequence: CASSGRLEQFF.

This clonotype was seen many times. CDR3 sequence (DNA): TGTGCCAGCAGCCCAAGATCAGGGGGCGGCGAAAAACTGTTTTTT. It translates to CASSPRSGGGEKLFF. V gene TRBV7-9 combines with J gene TRBJ1-4; 8 bases fit TRBD1. From germline, CDR1 is SEHNR and CDR2 FQNEAQ (reference sequence). The CDR3 totals 15 residues. J lost 8 bases, V lost 5 bases, and 10 bases had no gene match. Filled out from reference TRBV7-9 and TRBJ1-4, the complete variable domain reads DTGVSQNPRHKITKRGQNVTFRCDPISEHNRLYWYRQTLGQGPEFLTYFQNEAQLEKSRLLSDRFSAERPKGSFSTLEIQRTEQGDSAMYLCASSPRSGGGEKLFFGSGTQLSVL.

The gene calls are TRBV18 and TRBJ2-7; D possibly corresponds to TRBD1 (5 bases). In germline, CDR1 is KGHSH, CDR2 LQKENI. The CDR3 is made up of 15 amino acids. V dropped 1 base and J dropped 6 bases, with 16 bases sitting between them. As DNA, the CDR3 is TGTGCCAGCTCACCACGATTTTCAGGGAAGGGCGAGCAGTACTTC. As protein: CASSPRFSGKGEQYF.

This clonotype appeared many times. This chain joins TRBV20-1 and TRBJ2-1, with TRBD2 identical over 7 bases. The V segment lost 6 bases and the J segment 3 bases; nucleotides outside the gene matches: 8. Germline loops: CDR1 DFQATT, CDR2 SNEGSKA (reference sequence). The CDR3 loop spans 14 amino acids. The CDR3 sequence is CSARTSADYNEQFF. The DNA for the CDR3 is TGCAGTGCCAGAACTAGCGCCGACTACAATGAGCAGTTCTTC.

This clonotype has just a few counts. This rearrangement joins TRBV7-2 to TRBJ2-2; 14 bases agree with TRBD2. The CDR3 has 18 amino acids. The trim removed 3 bases at V and 1 base at J, leaving 4 bases unmatched. Germline CDR1 reads SGHTA; CDR2 reads FQGNSA. For the CDR3, the DNA is TGTGCCAGCAGCTTCGGGACTAGCGGGGGTGGGAACACCGGGGAGCTGTTTTTT. It yields the protein CASSFGTSGGGNTGELFF.

This clonotype was seen repeatedly, ten times or more. This chain joins TRBV5-1 and TRBJ1-4; 8 bases align to TRBD1. The J segment lost 7 bases and the V segment lost 6 bases, leaving 17 bases of the junction unmatched. In germline, CDR1 is SGHRS, CDR2 YFSETQ. The CDR3 has 17 amino acids. For the CDR3, the DNA is TGCGCCAGCACCCTCTCCGGGACAGGTTATGGGGGTGAAAAACTGTTTTTT. It encodes CASTLSGTGYGGEKLFF.

In its sample, this clonotype was seen a few times. The rearrangement uses TRBV10-3 and TRBJ2-1; 8 bases match TRBD2. Germline V CDR1 and CDR2: ENHRY, SYGVKD. Losses at the gene ends were 10 bases for V and 0 bases for J; bases not matched to a gene: 8. This CDR3 spans 15 amino acids. The CDR3 is CATSGGTSSYNEQFF. The CDR3 nucleotides read TGTGCCACTTCGGGAGGGACGAGCTCCTACAATGAGCAGTTCTTC.

With regard to this clonotype: A much more abundant neighbour one base away suggests this may be a read error. The rearrangement joins TRBV4-1 to TRBJ2-2; D is unresolved. The length of the CDR3 is 17 residues. Trimming shortened V by 4 bases and J by 7 bases, and 22 bases separated the two germline ends. CDR1 and CDR2 from the germline V gene are MGHRA and YSYEKL. The CDR3 nucleotides read TGCGCCAGCAGCCTTCGAGGAATCGCAGTTGGCATCGGGGAGCTGTTTTTT. Protein: CASSLRGIAVGIGELFF.

This clonotype was recorded at least ten times. The chain employs TRBV7-9 and TRBJ1-1, with unresolved D. CDR1 is SEHNR, CDR2 FQNEAQ, per germline (reference sequence). V lost 5 bases to trimming and J lost 5 bases, with 21 bases between them. CDR3 length: 16 residues. CDR3 nucleotides: TGTGCCAGCAGCCCGGGGAGCCTGGCGTTGGGGACTGAAGCTTTCTTT. It encodes CASSPGSLALGTEAFF.

The genes are TRBV29-1 and TRBJ2-7; no firm D call. Germline V gene sequence: CDR1 SQVTM, CDR2 ANQGSEA. This CDR3 has 14 amino acids. V shed 5 bases and J shed 2 bases, with 16 bases lying between them. The CDR3 spells CSVRGISAPYEQYF. CDR3 bases: TGCAGCGTTCGAGGCATATCGGCTCCCTACGAGCAGTACTTC.

This clonotype was found many times. The V gene is TRBV10-1, the J gene TRBJ1-6; D uncertain. V was clipped by 6 bases and J by 7 bases, with 10 bases between them. There are 13 residues in the CDR3. CDR1 and CDR2 from the germline V gene are WNHNN and SYGVQD (reference sequence). In DNA, the CDR3 is TGCGCCAGCAGCCCCAACCCGAATTCACCCCTCCACTTT. It is translated as CASSPNPNSPLHF.

This clonotype was seen many times. The chain recombines TRBV30 with TRBJ1-4; D unresolved. The CDR3 is 15 residues long. The V end lost 3 bases, the J end lost 0 bases, and 11 bases lay between the germline ends. Germline CDR1 reads GTSNPN; CDR2 reads SVGIG (reference sequence). Here the CDR3 reads CAWSPDFATNEKLFF. As DNA, the CDR3 is TGTGCCTGGAGCCCTGATTTTGCAACTAATGAAAAACTGTTTTTT.

This chain joins TRBV5-4 and TRBJ1-6; 7 positions agree with TRBD1. Germline-derived CDR1 and CDR2 are SGHNT and YYREEE (reference sequence). Trimming removed 4 bases from V and 10 bases from J; junction bases left unmatched: 14. The CDR3 totals 16 residues. The CDR3 protein is CASSPGTASGRSPLHF. The CDR3 bases are TGTGCCAGCAGCCCCGGGACAGCGTCTGGTCGGTCACCCCTCCACTTT.

In its sample, this clonotype was seen many times. This rearrangement joins TRBV2 to TRBJ1-2; D unclear. The length of the CDR3 is 15 residues. The germline CDR1 and CDR2 sequences are SNHLY and FYNNEI. Trimming removed 0 bases from V and 4 bases from J, with 12 bases in between. CDR3 sequence reads: CASSEARSRGYGYTF. CDR3 nucleotides: TGTGCCAGCAGTGAAGCTAGGTCCCGGGGCTATGGCTACACCTTC.

This clonotype was detected ten times or more. The gene calls are TRBV18 and TRBJ2-4, with D maybe TRBD2 (6 bases). The germline V and J ends were trimmed by 3 bases and 6 bases, with 15 bases remaining between them. Germline V lookup: CDR1 KGHSH, CDR2 LQKENI. CDR3 length: 15 residues. Written as DNA, the CDR3 is TGTGCCAGCTCACCTTTGGCTGGGGGGATAAACATTCAGTACTTC. This gives the protein CASSPLAGGINIQYF.

This clonotype was found many times. The chain uses TRBV12-3 or TRBV12-4 and TRBJ2-1, with 12 positions matching TRBD2. The CDR3 is 14 amino acids. V shed 7 bases and J 9 bases; nucleotides not matched to a gene: 7. CDR3 protein: CASTASGGAGEQFF. CDR3 bases: TGTGCCAGCACAGCTAGCGGGGGGGCCGGTGAGCAGTTCTTC.

This clonotype was picked up many times. V and J are TRBV9 and TRBJ2-5; D is unclear. The CDR3 loop spans 13 amino acids. Trimming shortened V by 3 bases and J by 4 bases, and 10 bases separated the two germline ends. CDR1 is SGDLS, CDR2 YYNGEE, per germline. CDR3 sequence reads: CASSGVGRETQYF. The CDR3, as DNA: TGTGCCAGCAGCGGCGTGGGTAGAGAGACCCAGTACTTC.

In this sample, this clonotype turned up many times. The chain links TRBV10-3 to TRBJ1-1, with D possibly matching TRBD1 (5 bases). V gave up 2 bases and J gave up 10 bases, with 17 bases separating them. CDR1 and CDR2 from the germline V gene are ENHRY and SYGVKD. The CDR3 length is 14 residues. The CDR3 reads CAISENPGLHGAFF. The CDR3 DNA reads as TGTGCCATCAGTGAGAATCCGGGACTACACGGAGCTTTCTTT.

This clonotype came up many times. The chain is built from TRBV7-2 and TRBJ1-5; D uncertain. The CDR3 consists of 15 residues. V was pared by 2 bases and J by 2 bases, with 10 bases between. Germline values: CDR1 SGHTA, CDR2 FQGNSA. This CDR3 reads CASSLIGLGNQPQHF. The CDR3 DNA sequence: TGTGCCAGCAGCTTAATCGGGCTTGGCAATCAGCCCCAGCATTTT.

This clonotype was observed at least ten times. The chain links TRBV5-1 to TRBJ2-3; D uncertain. Germline CDR1 and CDR2: SGHRS and YFSETQ. Trimming shortened V by 0 bases and J by 7 bases, and 15 bases separated the two germline ends. The CDR3 is 15 residues long. CDR3 DNA sequence: TGCGCCAGCAGCTTGGGGGGATCTATCCTCCATACGCAGTATTTT. Its protein product is CASSLGGSILHTQYF.

Comments on this clonotype: A clone one base away is much larger, so this may be a read error. This sequence joins TRBV30 and TRBJ1-1; D is undetermined. CDR1 and CDR2 from the germline V gene are GTSNPN and SVGIG (reference sequence). There are 12 residues in the CDR3. The CDR3 loop is CTWSVLNSEAFF. CDR3 DNA sequence: TGTACCTGGAGTGTACTGAACAGTGAAGCTTTCTTT.

This clonotype was seen ten or more times. The V and J genes are TRBV7-3 and TRBJ2-3; unclear D gene. This CDR3 region has 13 residues. V gave up 4 bases and J gave up 3 bases, with 8 bases separating them. Germline lookup yields CDR1 SGHTA and CDR2 FQGTGA. The CDR3 loop reads CASSSQMTDTQYF. CDR3 in DNA: TGTGCCAGCAGCTCCCAGATGACAGATACGCAGTATTTT. Drawing the rest from reference TRBV7-3 and TRBJ2-3, the complete variable domain is GAGVSQTPSNKVTEKGKYVELRCDPISGHTALYWYRQSLGQGPEFLIYFQGTGAADDSGLPNDRFFAVRPEGSVSTLKIQRTERGDSAVYLCASSSQMTDTQYFGPGTRLTVL.

This clonotype was detected many times. The gene calls are TRBV20-1 and TRBJ2-1; 9 bases align to TRBD2. Germline CDR1 and CDR2: DFQATT and SNEGSKA (reference sequence). This CDR3 has 14 residues. V trimming: 6 bases; J trimming: 1 base; junction bases outside the gene matches: 4. The CDR3 DNA is TGCAGTGCGCCGCTAGCGGGGTCCTACAATGAGCAGTTCTTC. It codes for CSAPLAGSYNEQFF.

This clonotype was seen many times. The V gene is TRBV3-1, the J gene TRBJ2-2; the match to TRBD2 covers 11 bases. The CDR3 loop spans 20 amino acids. Germline CDR1 reads LGHDT; CDR2 reads YNNKEL (reference sequence). V shed 1 base, J shed 5 bases, and the junction held 15 bases outside the gene matches. Here the CDR3 reads CASSQGPSVLAGGRTGELFF. The CDR3 DNA is TGTGCCAGCAGCCAAGGGCCCTCCGTGTTAGCGGGAGGGCGAACCGGGGAGCTGTTTTTT.

This rearrangement joins TRBV4-2 to TRBJ2-1; D not resolved. The V gene's germline CDR1 is LGHNA and CDR2 YNFKEQ. The CDR3 loop spans 15 amino acids. Between the trimmed V and J ends, which lost 0 bases and 7 bases, there was a span of 13 bases. The CDR3 loop reads CASSQDGPGRNEQFF. The DNA of the CDR3 is TGTGCCAGCAGCCAAGACGGGCCCGGTCGGAATGAGCAGTTCTTC.

There are a few counts of this clonotype. CDR3 DNA: TGTGCCAGCTCCCTGACGTTCCGGGAGACCCAGTACTTC. This encodes CASSLTFRETQYF. The genes are TRBV27 and TRBJ2-5; unclear D gene. Trimming pared 8 bases from V and 5 bases from J, leaving 15 bases between. Germline CDR1 and CDR2: MNHEY and SMNVEV (reference sequence). The CDR3 length is 13 residues.

CDR3 loop: CSARDSGGLAWYNEQFF. The CDR3 DNA sequence: TGCAGTGCTAGAGATAGCGGGGGGCTCGCCTGGTACAATGAGCAGTTCTTC. V and J are TRBV20-1 and TRBJ2-1; 10 bases are shared with TRBD2. V lost 0 bases, J lost 4 bases, and 9 bases stayed unmatched. CDR1 DFQATT and CDR2 SNEGSKA come from the germline V gene (reference sequence). The CDR3 runs to 17 residues.

This clonotype was seen at least ten times. The chain links TRBV5-1 to TRBJ1-4; D is uncertain. Trimming left V 2 bases short and J 1 base short, with 6 bases between. The V gene's germline CDR1 is SGHRS and CDR2 YFSETQ. The CDR3 totals 14 residues. The CDR3 spells CASSFGITNEKLFF. CDR3 nucleotides: TGCGCCAGCAGCTTTGGGATAACTAATGAAAAACTGTTTTTT.

This clonotype was picked up many times. V usage is TRBV7-2 and J usage is TRBJ2-5, with D possibly matching TRBD2 (7 bases). CDR3 length equals 14 residues. The germline V gene has CDR1 SGHTA and CDR2 FQGNSA. V was clipped by 3 bases and J by 5 bases, with 13 bases between them. CDR3 DNA sequence: TGTGCCAGCAGCTTGGGGGGGGCCCCGGAGACCCAGTACTTC. Protein product: CASSLGGAPETQYF.

This clonotype has only a few counts. The chain recombines TRBV18 with TRBJ2-7; D remains ambiguous. The CDR3 length is 13 residues. CDR1 is KGHSH and CDR2 is LQKENI in the germline V gene. With 0 bases removed from V and 2 bases from J, the gap between germline ends came to 5 bases. The CDR3 DNA reads as TGTGCCAGCTCACCACCGGCAGCCTACGAGCAGTACTTC. This gives the protein CASSPPAAYEQYF.